These T cell receptor beta chains were read from a single sample in a study of shared clonotypes between healthy human individuals. Clones were sequenced by immunoSEQ multiplex PCR, and TCRdb holds only the in-frame ones, with some missing. The sample holds some 1,100,000 clones, around 82% seen once. Sequenced sample: memory CD4+ T cells from PBMCs. The receptors stem from a man aged 18 to 29 in good health. Some clones in this sample may be carry-over from other donors' samples. The CDR3 runs from the conserved cysteine through the conserved F or W. Each record gives: clone size, D gene, J gene, V gene, CDR3 DNA, CDR3 protein. The D gene is left open where the match is weak. Some rows have no size entry. The others give once, few or many, or a class for an expanded clone.

NA | NA | TRBJ2-7 | TRBV6-6 | TGTGCCAGCAGTCCACCGTCCGGTCCAGGATACGAGCAGTACTTC | CASSPPSGPGYEQYF
NA | NA | TRBJ2-6 | TRBV19 | TGTGCCAGCACACGCGTCCCTGGGGCCAACGTCCTGACTTTC | CASTRVPGANVLTF
NA | NA | TRBJ2-2 | TRBV6-4 | TGTGCCAGCAGTGTCGGGGAAGTTGGCGGGGAGCTGTTTTTT | CASSVGEVGGELFF
NA | NA | TRBJ2-1 | TRBV28 | TGTGCCAGCAGTTTTGGTGACTACAATGAGCAGTTCTTC | CASSFGDYNEQFF
NA | TRBD1 | TRBJ2-1 | TRBV7-3 | TGTGCCAGCAGCACCCAGGGACAGGGAAATGAGCAGTTCTTC | CASSTQGQGNEQFF
NA | NA | TRBJ2-7 | TRBV6-1 | TGTGCCAGCAGTGAAGGACTAGGCCTCTCCTACGAGCAGTACTTC | CASSEGLGLSYEQYF
few | NA | TRBJ1-5 | TRBV6-6 | TGTGCCAGCAGGGGGACCGTCACCCACAATCAGCCCCAGCATTTT | CASRGTVTHNQPQHF
NA | NA | TRBJ1-1 | TRBV7-8 | TGTGCCAGCAGCACGGACAGTCTAGTTCTTCCCGAAGCTTTCTTT | CASSTDSLVLPEAFF
NA | TRBD1 | TRBJ1-2 | TRBV7-8 | TGTGCCAGCAGCTCCAGGACAGGGGGAGTCGGATATGGCTACACCTTC | CASSSRTGGVGYGYTF
few | TRBD1 | TRBJ1-2 | TRBV11-2 | TGTGCCAGCAGCTCCCTCAGGGGGGGTACGCATACTAACTATGGCTACACCTTC | CASSSLRGGTHTNYGYTF
NA | NA | TRBJ2-3 | TRBV6-6 | TGTGCCAGCAGTTCTGGGGTACGGGGAACAGATACGCAGTATTTT | CASSSGVRGTDTQYF
NA | TRBD1 | TRBJ2-7 | TRBV6-1 | TGTGCCAGCAGTGAAGCTTTGACAGGGCAGCAGTACTTC | CASSEALTGQQYF
NA | TRBD2 | TRBJ2-3 | TRBV4-1 | TGCGCCAGCAGCCAAGATAAGATGGGGACTAGTATCACAGATACGCAGTATTTT | CASSQDKMGTSITDTQYF
NA | TRBD2 | TRBJ2-5 | TRBV4-2 | TGTGCCAGCAGCCAAGAGGGCGGGAGGGCCGGCGGGACCCAGTACTTC | CASSQEGGRAGGTQYF
NA | NA | TRBJ1-4 | TRBV2 | TGTGCCAGCAGTGGACAGATTAATGAAAAACTGTTTTTT | CASSGQINEKLFF
few | NA | TRBJ1-1 | TRBV14 | TGTGCCAGCAGCCAAGACCGACCACCTATGGCTTTCTTT | CASSQDRPPMAFF
NA | TRBD1 | TRBJ2-1 | TRBV27 | TGTGCCAGCACCAGACCCGGGACAGGGAACAATGAGCAGTTCTTC | CASTRPGTGNNEQFF
NA | NA | TRBJ2-5 | TRBV5-4 | TGTGCCAGCAGCCCCATGGGGACCAGGGCCCAAGAGACCCAGTACTTC | CASSPMGTRAQETQYF
NA | TRBD2 | TRBJ2-2 | TRBV19 | TGTGCCAGTAGTATAGGGGGACTAGCGGTTCCCGGGGAGCTGTTTTTT | CASSIGGLAVPGELFF
NA | TRBD1 | TRBJ2-7 | TRBV28 | TGTGCCAGCAGGACAGGGGGCCTATACGAGCAGTACTTC | CASRTGGLYEQYF
NA | NA | TRBJ1-1 | TRBV6-1 | TGTGCCAGCAGTGAAGGCCCGGGGATGAACACTGAAGCTTTCTTT | CASSEGPGMNTEAFF
NA | NA | TRBJ2-7 | TRBV6-5 | TGTGCCAGCAGATTGGGACAATTCTACGAGCAGTACTTC | CASRLGQFYEQYF
NA | NA | TRBJ1-5 | TRBV15 | TGTGCCACCGCCCCTAAAATGGGCCAGCCCCAGCATTTT | CATAPKMGQPQHF
once | NA | TRBJ1-2 | TRBV5-4 | TGTGCCAGCAGCTCACAGACGCGCTATGGCTACACCTTC | CASSSQTRYGYTF
NA | NA | TRBJ2-1 | TRBV6-1 | TGTGCCAGCAGTGAAGCGCGAAGGGCGGTCAATGAGCAGTTCTTC | CASSEARRAVNEQFF
NA | TRBD2 | TRBJ2-7 | TRBV9 | TGTGCCAGCAGCAAAGGACTAGCCAGCTCCTACGAGCAGTACTTC | CASSKGLASSYEQYF
NA | NA | TRBJ1-1 | TRBV6-1 | TGTGCCACCCGGACAGCGGGGGACACTGAAGCTTTCTTT | CATRTAGDTEAFF
once | TRBD1 | TRBJ1-4 | TRBV9 | TGTGCCAGCAGCGGTCGGACAGGTTATGAAAAACTGTTTTTT | CASSGRTGYEKLFF
NA | TRBD2 | TRBJ2-7 | TRBV5-1 | TGCGCCAGCAGCCCGGGGACTAGCGGTTACGAGCAGTACTTC | CASSPGTSGYEQYF
NA | NA | TRBJ2-6 | TRBV28 | TGTGCCAGCAGTCCCCAGAGGAGTACTGGGGCCAACGTCCTGACTTTC | CASSPQRSTGANVLTF
NA | TRBD2 | TRBJ2-1 | TRBV19 | TGTGCCACCCCTGCGGAAATAGCGGGAGCGGCGTACAATGAGCAGTTCTTC | CATPAEIAGAAYNEQFF
once | NA | TRBJ2-1 | TRBV7-9 | TGTGCCAGCAGCTTACAGAGGGGTCGGTTCTTC | CASSLQRGRFF
NA | TRBD1 | TRBJ1-1 | TRBV7-9 | TGTGCCAGCAGCTCAACAGGGGGATGGACTGAAGCTTTCTTT | CASSSTGGWTEAFF
NA | TRBD1 | TRBJ1-2 | TRBV28 | TGTGCCAGCAGTGAGACAGGGGCGGATTATTTC | CASSETGADYF
NA | NA | TRBJ2-2 | TRBV7-8 | TGTGCCAGCAGCTATATAACAGGGTATACCGGGGAGCTGTTTTTT | CASSYITGYTGELFF
NA | NA | TRBJ2-2 | TRBV7-2 | TGTGCCAGCAGCAAGGTCTCACGGAACACCGGGGAGCTGTTTTTT | CASSKVSRNTGELFF
once | NA | TRBJ2-3 | TRBV11-2 | TGTGCCAGCAGCTTAGCGCGGTGGGATACGCAGTATTTT | CASSLARWDTQYF
NA | TRBD2 | TRBJ2-3 | TRBV11-2 | TGTGCCAGCAGCCGAAGGGGACTAGCGGGAGGGGCAGATACGCAGTATTTT | CASSRRGLAGGADTQYF
NA | NA | TRBJ1-1 | TRBV28 | TGTGCCAGCAGTTTGCGAAAGAACACTGAAGCTTTCTTT | CASSLRKNTEAFF
NA | TRBD1 | TRBJ1-2 | TRBV5-5 | TGTGCCAGCAGCTTGCGGGGACAGTACTATGGCTACACCTTC | CASSLRGQYYGYTF
few | NA | TRBJ2-7 | TRBV29-1 | TGCAGCGTTGGTTTGGGGGCTGGCTACGAGCAGTACTTC | CSVGLGAGYEQYF
NA | NA | TRBJ2-5 | TRBV7-3 | TGTGCCAGCAGCTTACTGCCAACGGCGGGCTCGGGGGAGACCCAGTACTTC | CASSLLPTAGSGETQYF